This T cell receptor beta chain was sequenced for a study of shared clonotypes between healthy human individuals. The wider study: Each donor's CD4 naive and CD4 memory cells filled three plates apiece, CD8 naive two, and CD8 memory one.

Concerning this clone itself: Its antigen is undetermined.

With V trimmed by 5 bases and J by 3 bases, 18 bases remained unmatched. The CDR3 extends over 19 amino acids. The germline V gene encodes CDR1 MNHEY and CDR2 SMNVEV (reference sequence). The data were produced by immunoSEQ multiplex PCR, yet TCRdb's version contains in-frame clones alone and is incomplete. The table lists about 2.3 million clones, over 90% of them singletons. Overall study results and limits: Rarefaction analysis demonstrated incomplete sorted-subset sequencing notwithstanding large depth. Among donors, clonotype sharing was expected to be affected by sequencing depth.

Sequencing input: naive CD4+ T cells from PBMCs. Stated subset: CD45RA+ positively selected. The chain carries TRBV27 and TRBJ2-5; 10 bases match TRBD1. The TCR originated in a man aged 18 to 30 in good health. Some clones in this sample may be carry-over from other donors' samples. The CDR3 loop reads CASSRRGDFFGTGEETQYF. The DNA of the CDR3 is TGTGCCAGCAGTCGTAGAGGGGACTTCTTCGGGACAGGGGAAGAGACCCAGTACTTC.